This TCR beta chain is from a study of cytomegalovirus exposure and HLA in healthy donors. Overall study context: Early released data had around 79 million unique TCRs, all coming from HLA-typed donors. Findings and limits, study-wide: Exclusion as indistinguishable affected some V segments, including TRBV6-2 and TRBV6-3.

Germline CDR1 is SGHVS and CDR2 is FQNEAQ. The V end was cut by 3 bases, the J end by 0 bases, with 3 bases between. CDR3 length: 12 residues. The PCR contained 60 Vbeta and 13 Jbeta primers. TCRdb's copy holds only in-frame clones and misses some; the assay was immunoSEQ multiplex PCR. Found here are about 150,000 clones, around 80% of them singletons; the top ten hold over 10%. Details on this clone: Its cognate antigen is unknown. This sample also contains other DNA sequences that code for the same CDR3.

Sequenced material: PBMCs. The source of this sequence is a man aged 30-40 years in good health and CMV-seropositive. The chain joins TRBV7-8 to TRBJ2-7; D unresolved. CDR3 amino acids: CASSFSSYEQYF. The CDR3 DNA reads TGTGCCAGCAGCTTTAGCTCCTACGAGCAGTACTTC.